This T cell receptor beta chain was recorded in a study of Tregs in tolerant kidney transplant recipients. General study findings and limits: The small number of patients limits these findings pending further validation. Biological reproducibility was not directly addressed in this study. Activated donor B cell expansion appeared to reveal the most relevant donor-specific TCRbeta repertoire.

Sequenced by immunoSEQ multiplex PCR; TCRdb stores in-frame clones only, minus some. The sample includes about 240,000 clones, more than 65% seen only once; the top ten take less than 0.75%. There are 15 residues in the CDR3. Trimming took off 7 bases at V and 0 bases at J, with 13 bases between the two ends. CDR1 is LGHNT, CDR2 FRNRAP, per germline. Unstimulated regulatory T cells (CD4+CD25+CD127-), CD4+CD25- non-regulatory cells, CD4 and CD8 cells were FACS-sorted from thawed PBMCs. Of note for this clone: Its antigen remains unknown.

The receptor was isolated from a human donor in good health. The sequencing sample was made of CD4+ T cells from blood. The chain uses TRBV12-5 and TRBJ2-1; unclear D gene. The CDR3, as DNA: TGTGCTAGTGCCCCCCGTGGCAACTCCTACAATGAGCAGTTCTTC. Its translation is CASAPRGNSYNEQFF.